This entry lists 31 T cell receptor beta chains sequenced from one sample in a study of cytomegalovirus exposure and HLA in healthy donors. The PCR made use of 60 Vbeta and 13 Jbeta primers. Repertoires were generated with immunoSEQ multiplex PCR, while TCRdb's copy carries only in-frame clones and drops some. The profile shows fewer than 150,000 clones, 80% of them singletons. The specimen sequenced was PBMCs. The receptor set was obtained from a man aged 25 to 40 in good health and CMV-seronegative.

The V gene is TRBV5-4, the J gene TRBJ1-5; 10 bases agree with TRBD1. The germline CDR1 and CDR2 sequences are SGHNT and YYREEE (reference sequence). V was pared by 4 bases and J by 3 bases, with 4 bases of the junction left unmatched. The CDR3 length is 15 residues. The CDR3 region has the DNA TGTGCCAGCAGCACGGGACAGGGGCTCAATCAGCCCCAGCATTTT. Protein sequence: CASSTGQGLNQPQHF.

This clone was recorded many times. CDR3 DNA: TGTGCCAGCAGCTCAGCGGGAGGGGGTAATGAGCAGTTCTTC. This translates into CASSSAGGGNEQFF. V gene TRBV7-6 combines with J gene TRBJ2-1; TRBD2 matches 10 bases. V was clipped by 4 bases and J by 7 bases; unmatched bases: 4. The CDR3 runs 14 residues. Germline V gene lookup returns CDR1 SGHVS and CDR2 FNYEAQ.

The chain combines TRBV6-4 with TRBJ2-3; weak D call: TRBD2 (5 bases). The CDR3 has 11 residues. Germline-derived CDR1 and CDR2 are MRHNA and SNTAGT. Trimming stripped 4 bases from V and 6 bases from J, with 5 bases between. The CDR3 DNA is TGTGCCAGCAGTGGAGGGGATACGCAGTATTTT. Translating it yields CASSGGDTQYF.

The J gene is TRBJ1-1, the V gene TRBV7-2, with no clear D. The V gene's germline CDR1 is SGHTA and CDR2 FQGNSA. The CDR3 length is 12 residues. With 4 bases removed from V and 3 bases from J, the gap between germline ends came to 6 bases. In DNA, the CDR3 is TGTGCCAGCAGCTCCGGTTACACTGAAGCTTTCTTT. Translating gives CASSSGYTEAFF.

This clone has only a few counts. V and J are TRBV6-5 and TRBJ2-3; perhaps TRBD2 as D (6 bases). CDR3 length: 16 residues. The V and J ends lost 4 bases and 2 bases respectively, with 16 bases between them. Looked up from germline, CDR1 is MNHEY and CDR2 is SVGAGI. In DNA, the CDR3 is TGTGCCAGCAGTTTAACTTCCTCGGGACTCACAGATACGCAGTATTTT. Translation: CASSLTSSGLTDTQYF.

The rearrangement uses TRBV6-5 and TRBJ1-2; D is possibly TRBD1 (6 bases). The CDR3 has 15 amino acids. Germline loops: CDR1 MNHEY, CDR2 SVGAGI. The ends were cut back, 4 bases at V and 0 bases at J, with 12 bases in the middle. The CDR3 DNA reads as TGTGCCAGCAGTTCCCGGGACACTACTAACTATGGCTACACCTTC. This translates into CASSSRDTTNYGYTF.

V is TRBV30 and J is TRBJ2-5, with D perhaps TRBD2 (6 bases). The J call is in doubt because the DNA end fits TRBJ2-7 better. CDR3 size: 14 residues. Germline values: CDR1 GTSNPN, CDR2 SVGIG (reference sequence). CDR3 in DNA: TGTGCCTGGTCCGGAGGGCAGATCCCCTACGAGCAGTACTTC. It is translated as CAWSGGQIPYEQYF.

This clone occurred once. The chain has TRBV11-2 and TRBJ2-7, with TRBD2 matching 13 bases. This CDR3 has 17 residues. Trimming took 3 bases from V and 4 from J; bases not matched to a gene: 9. In germline, CDR1 is SGHAT, CDR2 FQNNGV. In DNA, the CDR3 is TGTGCCAGCAGCTTGTTACGGACTAGCGGGAGCCTATACGAGCAGTACTTC. It yields the protein CASSLLRTSGSLYEQYF.

This chain joins TRBV5-1 and TRBJ1-1, with 7 positions matching TRBD1. There are 16 residues in the CDR3. Germline V gene data show CDR1 as SGHRS and CDR2 as YFSETQ. V lost 3 bases, J lost 2 bases, and 10 bases stayed unmatched. This CDR3 is CASSYGWGQRNTEAFF. CDR3 in DNA: TGCGCCAGCAGCTACGGTTGGGGACAGCGTAACACTGAAGCTTTCTTT.

This chain uses TRBV7-8 with TRBJ1-3; D uncertain. Between the trimmed V and J ends, which lost 3 bases and 4 bases, there was a span of 7 bases. Germline V gene lookup returns CDR1 SGHVS and CDR2 FQNEAQ. The CDR3 is 13 amino acids. The CDR3 spells CASSFSRGNTIYF. CDR3 DNA: TGTGCCAGCAGCTTTAGTCGGGGAAACACCATATATTTT.

This chain connects TRBV25-1 to TRBJ2-5; 8 bases map to TRBD1. The germline gives CDR1 MGHDK, CDR2 SYGVNS. The CDR3 spans 15 residues. The junction had 7 bases not matched to a gene; V was cut back by 3 bases and J by 4 bases. This CDR3 reads CASSDSGGGPETQYF. The CDR3 nucleotides are TGTGCCAGCAGTGATTCAGGGGGCGGCCCAGAGACCCAGTACTTC. Using reference TRBV25-1 and TRBJ2-5 for the parts outside the CDR3, the full variable domain is EADIYQTPRYLVIGTGKKITLECSQTMGHDKMYWYQQDPGMELHLIHYSYGVNSTEKGDLSSESTVSRIRTEHFPLTLESARPSHTSQYLCASSDSGGGPETQYFGPGTRLLVL.

The rearrangement joins TRBV19 to TRBJ2-5; D is perhaps TRBD2 (5 bases). CDR3 length: 13 amino acids. Germline V CDR1 and CDR2: LNHDA, SQIVND (reference sequence). This CDR3 reads CASSSRGQETQYF. DNA of the CDR3: TGTGCTTCCAGTTCTCGCGGGCAAGAGACCCAGTACTTC.

The J gene is TRBJ2-5, the V gene TRBV6-1, with 10 bases identical to TRBD1. Germline CDR1 reads MNHNS; CDR2 reads SASEGT. The V segment lost 8 bases and the J segment 5 bases; nucleotides outside the gene matches: 11. The CDR3 is 15 residues long. In DNA, the CDR3 is TGTGCCAGCGGGCGGACAGGGGGAATTGGCGAGACCCAGTACTTC. Amino acids: CASGRTGGIGETQYF.

The chain couples TRBV28 to TRBJ1-2; D unresolved. This CDR3 is built from 12 residues. Trimming took 9 bases from V and 2 from J, leaving 10 bases between them. Germline loops: CDR1 MDHEN, CDR2 SYDVKM. In nucleotides, the CDR3 is TGTGCCAGTGAGGCAGCCAACTATGGCTACACCTTC. Translation gives CASEAANYGYTF.

The chain joins TRBV6-5 to TRBJ2-2, with a weak D call TRBD2 (6 bases). Germline V lookup: CDR1 MNHEY, CDR2 SVGAGI. Deletions cut 6 bases from V and 4 bases from J, with 15 bases between. The CDR3 contains 15 residues. The CDR3 loop is CASRSLGRITGELFF. In nucleotides, the CDR3 is TGTGCCAGCAGATCCTTGGGGAGGATCACCGGGGAGCTGTTTTTT.

The CDR3 DNA reads as TGTGCCAGCCGCACGGGACAGGGGGGAACGTACGAGCAGTACTTC. This gives the protein CASRTGQGGTYEQYF. The chain combines TRBV27 with TRBJ2-7; 11 nucleotides align to TRBD1. This CDR3 is built from 15 residues. V was pared by 8 bases and J by 4 bases, with 10 bases of the junction left unmatched. CDR1 is MNHEY, CDR2 SMNVEV, per germline (reference sequence).

The chain couples TRBV28 to TRBJ1-2; 7 bases fit TRBD1. V trimming: 7 bases; J trimming: 6 bases; junction bases outside the gene matches: 8. CDR3 size: 13 residues. Germline loops: CDR1 MDHEN, CDR2 SYDVKM. The CDR3 sequence: CASNYVGTDGYTF. DNA for the CDR3: TGTGCCAGCAATTATGTGGGGACAGATGGCTACACCTTC.

There are a few counts of this clone. The chain carries TRBV5-4 and TRBJ1-2; D ambiguous. The V end lost 2 bases, the J end lost 8 bases, and 16 bases lay between the germline ends. Germline V CDR1 and CDR2: SGHNT, YYREEE (reference sequence). The CDR3 runs to 14 residues. CDR3: CASSFIVSVGGYTF. CDR3 nucleotide sequence: TGTGCCAGCAGCTTCATTGTTAGCGTAGGAGGCTACACCTTC.

In its sample, this clone was seen once. The rearrangement uses TRBV7-9 and TRBJ1-2; D remains ambiguous. Per germline, CDR1 SEHNR and CDR2 FQNEAQ (reference sequence). The CDR3 is 14 amino acids. Trimming took 1 base from V and 0 from J, leaving 6 bases between them. The DNA of the CDR3 is TGTGCCAGCAGCTTAGAACAGCCTAACTATGGCTACACCTTC. Protein: CASSLEQPNYGYTF.

The chain uses TRBV11-2 and TRBJ2-2; 12 positions match TRBD2. Germline V gives CDR1 SGHAT, CDR2 FQNNGV. The CDR3 length is 18 residues. The V and J ends lost 1 base and 4 bases, in that order; junction bases with no gene match: 7. This chain's CDR3 is CASSLGLAGGPVTGELFF. CDR3 DNA: TGTGCCAGCAGCTTAGGTCTAGCGGGAGGGCCGGTCACCGGGGAGCTGTTTTTT.

V usage is TRBV5-1 and J usage is TRBJ2-5; possibly TRBD2 for D (5 bases). The last part of the DNA fits TRBJ2-7 better; the J call may be wrong. Per germline, CDR1 SGHRS and CDR2 YFSETQ. This CDR3 has 14 amino acids. The CDR3 region is CASSLVLASYEQYF. The CDR3 DNA reads as TGCGCCAGCAGCTTGGTGCTAGCCTCCTACGAGCAGTACTTC.

The chain joins TRBV7-6 to TRBJ2-6; 8 bases line up with TRBD2. This CDR3 has 22 residues. J lost 0 bases, V lost 3 bases, and 19 bases had no gene match. Germline assignment: CDR1 SGHVS and CDR2 FNYEAQ. The CDR3 here is CASSFGVAGHAPGGSGANVLTF. CDR3 sequence (DNA): TGTGCCAGCAGCTTTGGAGTAGCGGGACACGCCCCGGGGGGCTCTGGGGCCAACGTCCTGACTTTC.

The chain uses TRBV28 and TRBJ2-1; 9 bases match TRBD1. The CDR3 contains 15 residues. The J segment lost 8 bases and the V segment lost 7 bases, leaving 12 bases of the junction unmatched. CDR1 is MDHEN and CDR2 is SYDVKM in the germline V gene. CDR3 coding DNA: TGTGCCAGCACGCCTCCGGGACAGGGTTGGCATGAGCAGTTCTTC. Translating it yields CASTPPGQGWHEQFF.

V usage is TRBV7-8 and J usage is TRBJ2-7; D remains unclear. Germline V gene sequence: CDR1 SGHVS, CDR2 FQNEAQ. The CDR3 spans 15 residues. Trimming took 1 base from V and 0 from J, leaving 10 bases between them. The CDR3 DNA is TGTGCCAGCAGCTTAGACGGTGAAAGCTCCTACGAGCAGTACTTC. Amino acid sequence: CASSLDGESSYEQYF.

A note on this clone: Sequence at one end of the junction differs from germline and may be a read error. V and J are TRBV7-9 and TRBJ1-2, with D unclear. CDR3 length: 12 amino acids. Germline loops: CDR1 SEHNR, CDR2 FQNEAQ (reference sequence). CDR3 sequence reads: CSSSSESRGYTF. CDR3 in DNA: TGTTCCAGCAGCTCTGAGTCTCGTGGCTACACCTTC. The full variable domain, with the rest looked up from reference TRBV7-9 and TRBJ1-2, is DTGVSQNPRHKITKRGQNVTFRCDPISEHNRLYWYRQTLGQGPEFLTYFQNEAQLEKSRLLSDRFSAERPKGSFSTLEIQRTEQGDSAMYLCSSSSESRGYTFGSGTRLTVV.

This chain uses TRBV9 with TRBJ1-1; the D is unclear. Germline V gene sequence: CDR1 SGDLS, CDR2 YYNGEE. The CDR3 spans 14 residues. Between the trimmed V and J ends, which lost 2 bases and 1 base, there was a span of 9 bases. CDR3 amino acids: CASSVAVQNTEAFF. CDR3 nucleotide sequence: TGTGCCAGCAGCGTCGCGGTTCAGAACACTGAAGCTTTCTTT.

This clone was observed a handful of times. The chain is built from TRBV7-8 and TRBJ1-2; the D gene is possibly TRBD1 (6 bases). The CDR3 totals 15 residues. Germline loops: CDR1 SGHVS, CDR2 FQNEAQ. Trimming pared 5 bases from V and 0 bases from J, leaving 13 bases between. CDR3 residues: CASSAYRVANYGYTF. In nucleotides, the CDR3 is TGTGCCAGCAGCGCCTACAGGGTAGCTAACTATGGCTACACCTTC.

J is TRBJ2-1 and V is TRBV30; D perhaps matches TRBD1 (6 bases). CDR3 length: 15 residues. Trimming took 1 base from V and 7 from J, leaving 17 bases between them. Germline CDR1 GTSNPN, CDR2 SVGIG (reference sequence). The CDR3 nucleotides read TGTGCCTGGAGTGCTGGGGGCGCCCTTAGTAATGAGCAGTTCTTC. Protein product: CAWSAGGALSNEQFF.

The chain joins TRBV15 to TRBJ1-1; perhaps TRBD1 as D (6 bases). The germline CDR1 and CDR2 sequences are LNHNV and YYDKDF (reference sequence). Deletions cut 3 bases from V and 1 base from J, with 9 bases between. The CDR3 runs to 14 residues. This chain's CDR3 is CATSRGAGNTEAFF. Written as DNA, the CDR3 is TGTGCCACCAGCAGGGGGGCAGGGAACACTGAAGCTTTCTTT.

The rearrangement uses TRBV27 and TRBJ2-3; 11 bases line up with TRBD2. V lost 0 bases and J lost 9; bases outside the gene matches: 14. Looked up from germline, CDR1 is MNHEY and CDR2 is SMNVEV (reference sequence). The CDR3 runs to 18 residues. This CDR3 is CASSLSTTSASGRRTQYF. The CDR3 DNA reads TGTGCCAGCAGTTTATCCACAACTTCGGCTAGCGGGAGGAGGACGCAGTATTTT.

This clone was counted only a few times. The chain combines TRBV6-6 with TRBJ1-2; weak D call: TRBD1 (5 bases). This CDR3 spans 11 amino acids. The germline V gene has CDR1 MNHNY and CDR2 SVGAGI (reference sequence). Between the trimmed V and J ends, which lost 6 bases and 6 bases, there was a span of 8 bases. In DNA, the CDR3 is TGTGCCAGCAGGCCCAGGGATGGCTACACCTTC. This translates into CASRPRDGYTF.